This T cell receptor beta chain was identified during a study of shared clonotypes between healthy human individuals. Study details: The cohort had a couple of women and a few men, ages 18 to 49.

It was approximately 100 million PBMCs that unsorted samples used for genomic DNA. Deep level was the assay's run setting. The data were produced by immunoSEQ multiplex PCR, yet TCRdb's version contains in-frame clones alone and is incomplete. The data show about 560,000 clones, roughly 79% seen once. Germline V gene data show CDR1 as SGHAT and CDR2 as FQNNGV. The CDR3 has 14 residues. V gave up 5 bases and J gave up 4 bases; unmatched junction bases: 7. J is TRBJ1-1 and V is TRBV11-2, with TRBD1 identical over 7 bases. The material sequenced was PBMCs. This sequence originates from a woman in her 40s in good health. Some clones in this sample may be carry-over from other donors' samples. The CDR3 loop is CASSVDRWSTEAFF. As DNA, the CDR3 is TGTGCCAGCAGCGTGGACAGGTGGAGCACTGAAGCTTTCTTT.